This T cell receptor (beta chain) was captured in a study of blood T cells in healthy people across ages. Together with a sample-barcoded 5' primer, a J-beta primer mix was included in a second PCR lasting roughly 6 to 12 cycles. Via MiXCR, TCRdb re-called the 5' RACE reads, giving one row per CDR3 protein. The sample records roughly 1.9 million distinct CDR3 sequences, around 40% being singletons. The CDR3 is made up of 14 amino acids. Study-level findings and limits: Strong correlation existed between TCR beta diversity and naive T cell percentage.

With respect to this clonotype: The antigen remains unidentified.

The clonotype was recovered from a human donor in good health. The chain employs TRBV12-3 or TRBV12-4 and TRBJ2-5; TRBD1 aligns across 8 bases. TRBJ2-7 matches the DNA end more closely, so the J call is doubtful. Sequencing input: blood. Written as DNA, the CDR3 is TGTGCCAGCAGTTTGACAGGGGACCTGGTCGAGCAGTACTTC. This gives the protein CASSLTGDLVEQYF.